This TCR beta chain originates from a study of Ad26.COV2.S vaccination and SARS-CoV-2 variants listed by TCRdb under 2021. For context, the study as a whole: Donors in the vaccine arm were drawn from COV1001, a phase I-IIa trial of Ad26.COV2.S in healthy adults that was multicentre, randomized, double-blind and placebo-controlled. The TCR-sequenced set comprised approximately 30 samples: approximately 20 Ad26.COV2.S vaccine recipients, 5 placebo recipients and 8 SARS-CoV-2 convalescent individuals. TCRbeta repertoire sequencing was used to assess the specificity and breadth of SARS-CoV-2-reactive T cell receptors after Ad26.COV2.S vaccination. Dosing of Ad26.COV2.S was intramuscular, at either 5x10^10 or 1x10^11 viral particles, delivered as one shot or as two shots spaced 56 days apart. Investigators did not know the trial group allocation while performing experiments and assessing outcomes. Participants in the trial were split at random into five groups of five each, receiving low-dose or high-dose Ad26.COV2.S once or twice, or else placebo on both occasions. Beyond this particular receptor, the publication reports: Vaccine and placebo recipients had comparable non-spike TCR breadth, which fits with the vaccine containing only spike. After vaccination, spike-specific CD8+ and CD4+ T cell responses were reported to show substantial breadth. Spike-specific TCR breadth was higher in Ad26.COV2.S recipients than in placebo recipients (P = 0.0014). The study was not powered to compare responses between vaccine doses or regimens. The authors noted that the TCR breadth and depth analyses may have underestimated total T cell responses.

The sample's treatment or condition label is to be understood as: 15 to 20 received Ad26.COV2.S at low or high dose, single or two shots; 5 received placebo; per-sample allocation not given. For vaccine and placebo recipients, repertoires were sequenced using samples collected on day 63 after the first injection. In Cohort 1b, around 25 adults aged 18-55 years were enrolled at a single site in Boston, USA, between 29 July and 7 August 2020. As a vaccine, Ad26.COV2.S was a replication-incompetent adenovirus type 26 vector that expressed a prefusion-stabilized SARS-CoV-2 spike protein derived from the original Wuhan strain. Notes on this clone: The clone's antigen remains unknown. The input lacks base qualities; no much larger clone sits a single base away.

Including the terminal cysteine and phenylalanine, the CDR3 comprises 16 residues. Only the CDR3 portion is preserved as DNA: 48 bases, with reading frame beginning at the first base. The V end gives up 2 bases and the J end 6 bases, leaving 9 bases in the junction not matched to a gene. From a lookup of the germline V gene, CDR1 and CDR2 are LGHNA and YSLEER. TCRbeta CDR3 regions were sequenced with the immunoSEQ Assay. After extraction, genomic DNA underwent amplification by bias-controlled multiplex PCR, followed by high-throughput sequencing. The original methods were these. To quantify the absolute abundance of every unique TCRbeta CDR3 region, sequences were collapsed and filtered. T cell fraction was estimated by normalizing TCRbeta template counts to usable DNA, which was measured by amplifying reference genes present in all nucleated cells. Repertoire TCRs were annotated as SARS-CoV-2-specific when V gene, CDR3 amino acid sequence and J gene were exactly matched to a known reactive TCR set. MIRA supplied the reference SARS-CoV-2 TCR set, which was filtered for enrichment in COVID-19-positive ImmuneCODE repertoires so that public or cross-reactive TCRs were removed. Using the MIRA antigens, annotated TCRs were further analysed by specific ORF or by position within an ORF. Breadth was defined as annotated unique rearrangements over total unique productive rearrangements; depth was the summed frequency of those rearrangements. Group comparisons of TCR breadth used two-sided Wilcoxon rank-sum tests. TCRdb obtained this table from immuneACCESS and retained in-frame rearrangements with V and J assigned. These tables miss some clones; where compared with another copy, unresolved V genes account for less than half of the shortfall, and the remainder is unexplained. V and J calls and clone size are given by that table; D and trimming were obtained from the DNA. The table for this sample lists roughly 500,000 clones; nearly 90% of them were counted only once. The ten largest make up over 2.5% of the sample.

The receptor's source is a person between 18 and 65 years old who received the Ad26.COV2.S COVID-19 vaccine or a placebo. The chain couples TRBV4-3 to TRBJ2-2, and 7 bases in between align with TRBD2. Sequenced here: peripheral blood, sampled in a trial of Ad26.COV2.S vaccine versus placebo. This receptor has the CDR3 CASSQLTGTMAGELFF. The bases read TGCGCCAGCAGCCAATTAACCGGGACTATGGCCGGGGAGCTGTTTTTT.